In its sample, the clone carrying this TCR beta chain was seen a few times. Its specificity is not known. MiXCR re-clonotyped the PCR reads for TCRdb. The sample shows about 40,000 clones, less than 20% of them seen only once. All patients reached thyroid surgery having received no treatment beforehand. This specimen comes from a study of metastatic and nonmetastatic thyroid tumors. The study, taken as a whole, reports: According to reports, the diversity of TCR beta was significantly higher in malignant thyroid tumors than in benign nodules, and this held in both blood and tumor samples.

Between the trimmed V and J ends, which lost 2 bases and 2 bases, there was a span of 7 bases. The CDR3 length is 13 residues. The V gene's germline CDR1 is SNHLY and CDR2 FYNNEI. The sequenced material came from blood. This chain connects TRBV2 to TRBJ2-7; TRBD1 is a possible D gene (5 bases). The sequence was collected from a female donor with papillary thyroid cancer or a benign thyroid nodule (not recorded which). Some clones in this sample may be carry-over from other donors' samples. CDR3 bases: TGTGCCAGCAGTGAACCAGGGCCCTACGAGCAGTACTTC. Residues: CASSEPGPYEQYF.